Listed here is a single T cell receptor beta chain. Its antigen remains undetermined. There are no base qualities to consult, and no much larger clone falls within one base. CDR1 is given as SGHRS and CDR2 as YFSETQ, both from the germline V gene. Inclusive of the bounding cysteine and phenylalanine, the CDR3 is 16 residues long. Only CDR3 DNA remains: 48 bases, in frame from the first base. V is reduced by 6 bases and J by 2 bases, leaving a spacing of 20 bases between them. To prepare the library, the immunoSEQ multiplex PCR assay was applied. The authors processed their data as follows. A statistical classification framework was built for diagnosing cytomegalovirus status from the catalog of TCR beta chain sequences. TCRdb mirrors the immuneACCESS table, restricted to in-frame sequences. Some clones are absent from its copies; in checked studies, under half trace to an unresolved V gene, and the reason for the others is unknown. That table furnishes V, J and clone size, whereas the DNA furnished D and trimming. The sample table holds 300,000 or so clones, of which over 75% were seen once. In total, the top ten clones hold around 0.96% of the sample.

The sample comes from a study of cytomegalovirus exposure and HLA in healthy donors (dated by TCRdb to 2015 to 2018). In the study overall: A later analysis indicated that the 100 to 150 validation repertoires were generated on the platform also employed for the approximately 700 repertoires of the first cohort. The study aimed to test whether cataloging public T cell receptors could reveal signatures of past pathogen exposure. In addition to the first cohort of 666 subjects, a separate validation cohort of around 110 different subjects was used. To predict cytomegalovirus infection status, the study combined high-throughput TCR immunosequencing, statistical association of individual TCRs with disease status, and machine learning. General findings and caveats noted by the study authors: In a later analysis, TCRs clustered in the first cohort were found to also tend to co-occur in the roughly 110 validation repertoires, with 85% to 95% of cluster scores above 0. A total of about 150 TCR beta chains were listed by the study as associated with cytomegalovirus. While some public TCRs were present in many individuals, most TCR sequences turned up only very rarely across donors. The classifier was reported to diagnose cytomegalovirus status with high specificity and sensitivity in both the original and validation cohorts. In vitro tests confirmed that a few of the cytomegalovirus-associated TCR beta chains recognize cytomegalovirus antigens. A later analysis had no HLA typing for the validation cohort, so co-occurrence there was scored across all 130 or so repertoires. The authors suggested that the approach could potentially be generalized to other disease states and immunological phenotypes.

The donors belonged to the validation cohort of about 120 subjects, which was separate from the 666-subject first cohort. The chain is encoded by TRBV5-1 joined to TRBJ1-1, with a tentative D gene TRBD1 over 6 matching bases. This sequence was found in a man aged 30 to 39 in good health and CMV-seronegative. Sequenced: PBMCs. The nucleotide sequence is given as TGCGCCAGCATTAAGGGGGTTCAAGCGAAAAACACTGAAGCTTTCTTT. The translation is CASIKGVQAKNTEAFF.